The rows below give T cell receptor beta chains drawn from one sample of a study of shared clonotypes between healthy human individuals. The assay was immunoSEQ multiplex PCR, and TCRdb's table has in-frame clones only and misses some. The top ten clones hold more than 1.5% of a sample with some 2.1 million clones, 93% of them seen once. Sequencing used naive CD8+ T cells from PBMCs. The receptors were sampled from a man aged 18 to 29 in good health. Some clones in this sample may be carry-over from other donors' samples. The CDR3 runs from the conserved cysteine through the conserved F or W. D genes are given only for firm matches. Clone size is shown for a subset of rows, as once, few, many or a class of expanded clone.

j_call clone_size v_call d_call cdr3_nt cdr3_aa
TRBJ1-5 . TRBV6-1 . TGTGCCAGCAGGGAAGGACAGTGGGGCAATCAGCCCCAGCATTTT CASREGQWGNQPQHF
TRBJ1-2 few TRBV9 TRBD1 TGTGCCAGCAGCGGCGGGACAGGAGATGTTAACTATGGCTACACCTTC CASSGGTGDVNYGYTF
TRBJ2-1 . TRBV5-1 . TGCGCCAGCAGCGACATCCTGACGGGCCCCTCCTACAATGAGCAGTTCTTC CASSDILTGPSYNEQFF
TRBJ1-1 . TRBV6-5 . TGTGCCAGCAGTTACGCGGGGCAAGCTTTCTTT CASSYAGQAFF
TRBJ2-7 . TRBV27 TRBD2 TGTGCCAGCAAAGGGAGGCGGGAGCTCTCCTACGAGCAGTACTTC CASKGRRELSYEQYF
TRBJ1-1 . TRBV20-1 . TGCAGTAGCCCTGAGGGCACTGAAGCTTTCTTT CSSPEGTEAFF
TRBJ2-7 . TRBV5-1 . TGCGCCAGCAGGGACTGGAGCTCCTACGAGCAGTACTTC CASRDWSSYEQYF
TRBJ2-3 . TRBV27 . TGTGCCAGCAGTTCAGGGGTGGGAGATACGCAGTATTTT CASSSGVGDTQYF
TRBJ2-1 . TRBV28 TRBD2 TGTGCCACAGAGGGACTAGCGGGAGGGTACCACAATGAGCAGTTCTTC CATEGLAGGYHNEQFF
TRBJ2-2 . TRBV29-1 . TGCAGCGTTGAATCCAGGGGCGCCGGGGAGCTGTTTTTT CSVESRGAGELFF
TRBJ1-2 . TRBV13 . TGTGCCAGCAGCTTAGAGGGCAGGGTCGACTATGGCTACACCTTC CASSLEGRVDYGYTF
TRBJ1-1 once TRBV5-1 . TGCGCCAGCAGCCCCCTGGGGACTGAAGCTTTCTTT CASSPLGTEAFF
TRBJ2-7 . TRBV4-1 TRBD1 TGCGCCAGCAGCCAAGGGACAGGAGAATCCTACGAGCAGTACTTC CASSQGTGESYEQYF
TRBJ2-7 . TRBV5-8 . TGTGCCAGCAGCTTAGGGCTAGGGACTGACGAGCAGTACTTC CASSLGLGTDEQYF
TRBJ2-7 once TRBV15 . TGTGCCACCAGCAGAGAACTCGGGACTCACTATTACGAGCAGTACTTC CATSRELGTHYYEQYF
TRBJ2-3 . TRBV11-2 . TGTGCCAGCAGCCCCAACGCCCCATGGAGTTGGACAGATACGCAGTATTTT CASSPNAPWSWTDTQYF
TRBJ2-7 . TRBV5-1 TRBD2 TGCGCCAGCAGCTTCGGACTAGGGGCCAACGAGCAGTACTTC CASSFGLGANEQYF
TRBJ2-7 . TRBV28 TRBD2 TGTGCCAGCAGTTTATGGTATCGGCAGGAGAGCGGGAGGGACCCCTACGAGCAGTACTTC CASSLWYRQESGRDPYEQYF
TRBJ1-2 . TRBV7-2 . TGTGCCAGCAGCTTAGATGGGGTGGCCCTCTATGGCTACACCTTC CASSLDGVALYGYTF
TRBJ2-7 . TRBV27 . TGTGCCAGCAGTTCAAGGACAGAAATTTACGAGCAGTACTTC CASSSRTEIYEQYF
TRBJ2-1 . TRBV4-2 . TGTGCCAGCAGCCAGGGCAATGAGCAGTTCTTC CASSQGNEQFF
TRBJ2-4 . TRBV21-1 . TGTGCCAGCAGCAAAGGCAACATTCAGTACTTC CASSKGNIQYF
TRBJ1-1 . TRBV28 TRBD1 TGTGCCATCCAGGGGGGGGAGACTGAAGCTTTCTTT CAIQGGETEAFF